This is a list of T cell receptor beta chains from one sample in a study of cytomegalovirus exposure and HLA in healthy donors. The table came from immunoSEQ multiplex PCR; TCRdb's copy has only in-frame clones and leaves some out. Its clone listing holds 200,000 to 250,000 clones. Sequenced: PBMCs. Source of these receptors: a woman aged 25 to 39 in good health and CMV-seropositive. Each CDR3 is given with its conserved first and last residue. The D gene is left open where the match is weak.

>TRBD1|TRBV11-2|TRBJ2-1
CASSLGTVNEQFF
TGTGCCAGCAGCCTCGGGACAGTTAATGAGCAGTTCTTC
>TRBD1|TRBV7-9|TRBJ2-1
CASSGAGQDYNEQFF
TGTGCCAGCAGCGGGGCGGGACAGGACTACAATGAGCAGTTCTTC
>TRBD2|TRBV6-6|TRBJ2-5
CASTDTTGGLRETQYF
TGTGCCAGCACTGACACGACGGGAGGGCTTCGAGAGACCCAGTACTTC
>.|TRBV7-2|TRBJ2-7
CASSPSFRPYEQYF
TGTGCCAGCAGCCCCTCGTTTCGTCCCTACGAGCAGTACTTC
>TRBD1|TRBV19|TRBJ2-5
CASSTGQGAFETQYF
TGTGCCAGTAGTACCGGACAGGGGGCATTCGAGACCCAGTACTTC
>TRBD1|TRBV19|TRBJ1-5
CASSQGVQPQHF
TGTGCCAGTAGTCAGGGGGTGCAGCCCCAGCATTTT
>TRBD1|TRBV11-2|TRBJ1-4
CASRDRGWGEKLFF
TGTGCCAGCAGGGACAGGGGGTGGGGTGAAAAACTGTTTTTT
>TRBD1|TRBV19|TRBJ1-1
CASSREGQGTEAFF
TGTGCCAGTAGTAGGGAGGGACAGGGAACTGAAGCTTTCTTT
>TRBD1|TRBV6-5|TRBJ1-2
CASRTGGDEDGYTF
TGTGCCAGCAGGACAGGGGGCGACGAGGATGGCTACACCTTC
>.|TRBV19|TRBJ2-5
CASRDSHQETQYF
TGTGCCAGTAGAGACTCACACCAAGAGACCCAGTACTTC
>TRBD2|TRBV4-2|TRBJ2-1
CASSQLIGSGGSQQFF
TGTGCCAGCAGCCAATTGATTGGGAGCGGGGGATCGCAACAGTTCTTC
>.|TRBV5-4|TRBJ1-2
CASSLGQANYGYTF
TGTGCCAGCAGCTTGGGACAGGCTAACTATGGCTACACCTTC
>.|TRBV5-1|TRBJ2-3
CASSLGQITDTQYF
TGCGCCAGCAGCTTGGGCCAGATCACAGATACGCAGTATTTT
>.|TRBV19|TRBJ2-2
CASSYRATGELFF
TGTGCCAGTAGTTACAGGGCCACCGGGGAGCTGTTTTTT
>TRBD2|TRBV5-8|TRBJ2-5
CASSSTGTSGLQTQYF
TGTGCCAGCAGCTCGACCGGGACTAGCGGGTTGCAGACCCAGTACTTC
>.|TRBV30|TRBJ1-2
CAWTISRVYTF
TGTGCCTGGACCATAAGCCGGGTCTACACCTTC
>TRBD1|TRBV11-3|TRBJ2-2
CASRGQSTGELFF
TGTGCCAGCAGGGGACAGAGCACCGGGGAGCTGTTTTTT
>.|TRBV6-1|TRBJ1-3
CASSERMGNTIYF
TGTGCCAGCAGTGAACGTATGGGAAACACCATATATTTT
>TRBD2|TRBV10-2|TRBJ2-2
CASIDVGGRGSGELFF
TGCGCCAGCATCGATGTGGGAGGGCGAGGTTCTGGGGAGCTGTTTTTT
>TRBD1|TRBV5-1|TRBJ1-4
CASSLMGQLNEKLFF
TGCGCCAGCAGCTTGATGGGACAGCTTAATGAAAAACTGTTTTTT
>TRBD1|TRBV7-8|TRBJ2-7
CASSGDRVGEQYF
TGTGCCAGCAGCGGAGACAGGGTCGGCGAGCAGTACTTC
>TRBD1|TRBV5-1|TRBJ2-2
CASSLDRGVEVLGELFF
TGCGCCAGCAGCCTGGACAGGGGCGTCGAGGTCTTGGGGGAGCTGTTTTTT
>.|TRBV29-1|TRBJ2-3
CSVVRGAPGDTQCF
TGCAGCGTTGTTCGGGGGGCGCCAGGCGATACGCAGTGTTTT
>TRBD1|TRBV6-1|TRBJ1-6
CASRTGPTYSPLHF
TGTGCCAGTAGGACAGGGCCGACATATTCACCCCTCCACTTT
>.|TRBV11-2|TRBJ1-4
CASSSPREGGKLFF
TGTGCCAGCAGCTCGCCCAGGGAGGGGGGAAAACTGTTTTTT
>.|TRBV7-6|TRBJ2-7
CASSLFPGDSYEQYF
TGTGCCAGCAGCTTATTTCCGGGAGACTCCTACGAGCAGTACTTC
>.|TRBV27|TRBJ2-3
CASRSGSTDTQYF
TGTGCCAGCAGAAGCGGGAGCACAGATACGCAGTATTTT
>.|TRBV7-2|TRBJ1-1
CASSLGGTGNTEAFF
TGTGCCAGCAGCTTAGGAGGGACTGGAAACACTGAAGCTTTCTTT
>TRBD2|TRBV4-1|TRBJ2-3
CASSQEPGLAGSSTDTQYF
TGCGCCAGCAGCCAAGAACCGGGACTAGCGGGAAGCAGCACAGATACGCAGTATTTT
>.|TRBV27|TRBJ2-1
CASSLGAGSGGNEQFF
TGTGCCAGCAGTTTGGGGGCAGGGTCGGGCGGCAATGAGCAGTTCTTC
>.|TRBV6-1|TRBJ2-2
CASSDYGGNGELFF
TGTGCCAGCAGTGACTACGGGGGAAACGGGGAGCTGTTTTTT
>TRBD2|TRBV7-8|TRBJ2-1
CASSLRAGGVNEQFF
TGTGCCAGCAGCCTTCGAGCGGGAGGAGTAAATGAGCAGTTCTTC
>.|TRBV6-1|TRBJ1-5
CASSEGAVFNQPQHF
TGTGCCAGCAGTGAAGGGGCCGTCTTCAATCAGCCCCAGCATTTT
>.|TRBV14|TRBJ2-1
CASSLLGIEQFF
TGTGCCAGCAGCCTCCTAGGAATTGAGCAGTTCTTC
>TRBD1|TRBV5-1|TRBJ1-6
CASSLAGTENSPLHF
TGCGCCAGCAGCTTGGCTGGGACAGAAAATTCACCCCTCCACTTT
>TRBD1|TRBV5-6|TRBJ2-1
CASSPAPGTGIGEQFF
TGTGCCAGCAGCCCGGCCCCCGGGACAGGGATTGGGGAGCAGTTCTTC
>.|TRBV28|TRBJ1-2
CASRITGFHGYTF
TGTGCCAGCAGAATAACAGGGTTCCATGGCTACACCTTC
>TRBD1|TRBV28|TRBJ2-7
CASKRDSLEQYF
TGTGCCAGCAAGAGGGACAGTCTCGAGCAGTACTTC
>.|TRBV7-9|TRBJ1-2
CASSFGRNNYGYTF
TGTGCCAGCAGCTTCGGGAGAAATAACTATGGCTACACCTTC
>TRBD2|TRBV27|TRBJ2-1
CASSSGLAGHNEQFF
TGTGCCAGCAGTTCCGGACTAGCGGGGCACAATGAGCAGTTCTTC
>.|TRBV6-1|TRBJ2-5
CASQRLRNQETQYF
TGTGCCAGCCAGAGACTGCGAAATCAAGAGACCCAGTACTTC
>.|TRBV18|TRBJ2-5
CASSPDRETQYF
TGTGCCAGCTCACCCGACAGAGAGACCCAGTACTTC
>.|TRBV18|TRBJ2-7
CASSPQDGQLSPYEQYF
TGTGCCAGCTCACCCCAGGACGGACAGCTAAGCCCCTACGAGCAGTACTTC
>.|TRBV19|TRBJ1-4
CASSGGRLNEKLFF
TGTGCCAGTAGCGGCGGCAGACTTAATGAAAAACTGTTTTTT
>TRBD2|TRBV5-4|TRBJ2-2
CASSYSGGATGELFF
TGTGCCAGCAGCTATAGCGGGGGGGCCACCGGGGAGCTGTTTTTT
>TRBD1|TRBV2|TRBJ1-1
CASREGTAAAAFF
TGTGCCAGCAGGGAAGGGACAGCGGCGGCGGCTTTCTTT
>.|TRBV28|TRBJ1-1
CASINRVDTEAFF
TGTGCCAGCATTAACAGGGTAGACACTGAAGCTTTCTTT
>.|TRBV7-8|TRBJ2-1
CASSLGGGAYSSYNEQFF
TGTGCCAGCAGCTTAGGTGGCGGGGCCTACAGCTCCTACAATGAGCAGTTCTTC
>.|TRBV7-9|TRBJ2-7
CASSLSPPRLRHEQYF
TGTGCCAGCAGCTTATCCCCACCTAGGTTGCGTCACGAGCAGTACTTC
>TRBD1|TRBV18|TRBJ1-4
CASKGQGASATNEKLFF
TGTGCCAGCAAGGGACAGGGGGCCAGCGCAACTAATGAAAAACTGTTTTTT
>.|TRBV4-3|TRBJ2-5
CASSQGASRGTQYF
TGCGCCAGCAGCCAAGGCGCCAGTCGGGGGACCCAGTACTTC
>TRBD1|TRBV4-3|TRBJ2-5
CASSQGWGRGLETQYF
TGCGCCAGCAGCCAAGGATGGGGAAGGGGGCTAGAGACCCAGTACTTC
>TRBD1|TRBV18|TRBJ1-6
CASSPSTGQGNSPLHF
TGTGCCAGCTCACCTAGTACAGGACAGGGCAATTCACCCCTCCACTTT